This TCR beta chain was identified in a study of Graves' ophthalmopathy and Graves' hyperthyroidism. Study observations and caveats: Blood also harbored most expanded thyroid clonotypes above 0.001 frequency.

Exclusion criteria comprised other autoimmune diseases, uncontrolled infections, pregnancy or lactation in patients. Serum thyroxine and TRAb, along with clinical symptoms, thyroid ultrasound and orbital computed tomography, were what diagnosis relied on. PBMCs stemmed from around 9 ml of fresh peripheral blood. In the case of this clonotype: Its specificity is not known.

Amplification of TCR beta CDR3 regions used RNA transcripts. First-round RT-PCR with HTBI primers preceded a second-round multiplex PCR. TCRdb ran MiXCR on the multiplex PCR reads and lists one entry per CDR3 protein. The table records more than 150,000 distinct CDR3 sequences, roughly 37% of them present only once. CDR3 length: 13 residues. Germline CDR1 LNHDA, CDR2 SQIVND (reference sequence). V lost 7 bases and J lost 10; bases outside the gene matches: 11. The chain uses TRBV19 and TRBJ1-1, with 8 bases aligning to TRBD1. The TCR originated in a woman aged 40 to 50 with Graves' ophthalmopathy. Sample: peripheral blood. CDR3 loop: CASNKDRAVGAFF. CDR3 DNA sequence: TGTGCCAGTAACAAGGACAGGGCGGTGGGAGCTTTCTTT.